This record covers a single TCR beta chain. Its recognized antigen is unknown. No base quality values were provided; no much bigger clone lies one nucleotide off. Receptors were amplified or captured by the immunoSEQ multiplex PCR assay. Approximately 10^5 TCR templates per sample were assayed on the deep sequencing platform. Genomic DNA extracted from sorted T cells was used for TCRbeta CDR3 sequencing. As for the authors' bioinformatics: The R programming language was used for the clonal analysis of the TCRbeta CDR3 data. Alloreactive CD4+ and CD8+ clones were identified by comparing unstimulated samples to CFSE-low samples taken after the reaction. Regulatory or non-regulatory origin was assigned to alloreactive CD4+ clones by matching of sequences to sorted unstimulated Treg and non-Treg repertoires. Not all clones reach the TCRdb copy of this immuneACCESS table, which keeps in-frame sequences only. Checked studies attribute under half of the gap to unresolved V genes and leave the rest unexplained. V and J calls plus clone size are reproduced from that table; the DNA served to infer D and trimming. A total of tens of thousands of clones appear in this sample, around 96% of them only once. About 0.095% of the sample rests with the top ten.

These data belong to a study of siplizumab effects on memory and regulatory T cells (dated by TCRdb to between 2018 and 2021). Context from the whole study: The effect of the anti-CD2 antibody siplizumab on alloreactive T-cell subsets was examined in allogeneic mixed lymphocyte reactions constructed from human PBMCs. General study outcomes and caveats: A naive or memory phenotype could not be assigned to roughly 75-96% of proliferating CD4+ or CD8+ clones. Whether proliferating Tregs from siplizumab cultures actually had suppressive function was not functionally confirmed. In reactions with siplizumab, an average of about 69% of mappable alloreactive CD4+ clones were Treg-derived, compared with around 30% in control reactions. Greater diversity appeared to be present in unstimulated naive T cells than in memory T cells, and a substantial contribution to the alloresponse seemed to be made by naive cells. Siplizumab significantly reduced the cumulative frequency of alloreactive sequences traceable to unstimulated CD4+ memory T cells. Because sequences at frequencies below about 10^-5 were poorly captured, only a minor fraction of alloreactive clones could be mapped back to unstimulated subsets.

In a few donor pairs, further sequencing was done on unstimulated CD8+ naive, CD4+ memory, CD8+ TEMRA, CD4+ naive and CD8+ effector memory subsets. Sorted unstimulated T cells and proliferating T cells recovered from mixed lymphocyte reactions were subjected to TCRbeta CDR3 sequencing. Fresh whole blood from ten HLA-typed healthy donors was used as the source from which PBMCs were isolated. The CDR3, from cysteine to phenylalanine, totals 16 residues. This entry keeps only the CDR3 DNA: 48 bases, framed from base 1. The germline V gene yields SNHLY for CDR1 and FYNNEI for CDR2. V loses 3 bases at its end and J loses 5 bases; junction bases beyond the gene matches: 7.

The origin of this receptor is a human donor in good health. Sequenced: naive CD8+ T cells sorted from blood. The sample's cell subset or site label, decoded: unstimulated naive T cells. The rearranged segments are TRBV2 and TRBJ2-5, with 12 middle bases fitting TRBD1. The CDR3 amino acid sequence is: CASSDRGTGGEETQYF. The bases are TGTGCCAGCAGTGACAGAGGGACAGGGGGCGAGGAGACCCAGTACTTC.